The present entry profiles one T cell receptor (beta chain) with its context. Its antigen is still unknown. The CDR3 contains 17 residues. V shed 0 bases, J shed 4 bases, and the junction held 6 bases outside the gene matches. Per germline, CDR1 SGDLS and CDR2 YYNGEE. The sample originates from a study of T cell responses to AZD1222 COVID-19 vaccine. Study-wide context: Pooled in the analysis were second doses at about 4 or about 12 weeks.

Assay: immunoSEQ multiplex PCR; the TCRdb copy retains only in-frame clones and omits some. This table holds more than 110,000 clones, around 90% found once. Study findings and constraints: The number of AZD1222 recipients seropositive at baseline was only six. There were mostly white British donors and more females than males, and clonal diversity was possibly underestimated.

This chain joins TRBV9 and TRBJ2-1; the match to TRBD2 covers 11 bases. This clonotype originated in an adult in good health. This sample comprised peripheral blood, obtained on day 0 of AZD1222 vaccination. The CDR3, as DNA: TGTGCCAGCAGCGTAGGGCTAGCGGGAGGTCAATACAATGAGCAGTTCTTC. Its translation: CASSVGLAGGQYNEQFF.